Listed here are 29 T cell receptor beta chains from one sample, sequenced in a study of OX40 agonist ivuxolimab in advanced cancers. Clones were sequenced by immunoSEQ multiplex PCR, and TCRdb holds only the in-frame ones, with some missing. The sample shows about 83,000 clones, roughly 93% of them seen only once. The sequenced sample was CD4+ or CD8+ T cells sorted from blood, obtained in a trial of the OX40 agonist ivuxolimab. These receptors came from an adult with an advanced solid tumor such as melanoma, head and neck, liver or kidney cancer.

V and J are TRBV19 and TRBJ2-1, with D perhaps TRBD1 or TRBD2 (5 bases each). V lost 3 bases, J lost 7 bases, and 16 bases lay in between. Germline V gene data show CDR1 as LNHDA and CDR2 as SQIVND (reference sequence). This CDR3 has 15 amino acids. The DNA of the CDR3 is TGTGCCAGTAGTATTCGGGACCTCGTAGGAAATGAGCAGTTCTTC. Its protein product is CASSIRDLVGNEQFF.

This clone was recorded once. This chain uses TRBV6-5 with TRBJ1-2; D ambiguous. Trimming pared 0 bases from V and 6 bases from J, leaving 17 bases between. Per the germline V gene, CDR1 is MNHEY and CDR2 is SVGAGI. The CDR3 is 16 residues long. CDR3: CASSYSAIGPLNGYTF. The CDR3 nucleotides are TGTGCCAGCAGTTACTCCGCGATAGGACCCTTGAATGGCTACACCTTC.

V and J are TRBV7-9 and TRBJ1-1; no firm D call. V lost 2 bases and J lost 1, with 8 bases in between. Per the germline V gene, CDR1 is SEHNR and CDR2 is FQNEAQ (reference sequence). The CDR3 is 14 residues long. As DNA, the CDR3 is TGTGCCAGCAGCTTACTTGGGTCGAACACTGAAGCTTTCTTT. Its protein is CASSLLGSNTEAFF.

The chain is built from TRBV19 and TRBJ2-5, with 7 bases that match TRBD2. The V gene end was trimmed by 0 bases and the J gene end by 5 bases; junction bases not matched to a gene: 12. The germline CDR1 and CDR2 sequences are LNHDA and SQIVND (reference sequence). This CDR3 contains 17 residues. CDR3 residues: CASSIDGTGGPWETQYF. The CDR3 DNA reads TGTGCCAGTAGTATAGATGGGACGGGAGGCCCCTGGGAGACCCAGTACTTC.

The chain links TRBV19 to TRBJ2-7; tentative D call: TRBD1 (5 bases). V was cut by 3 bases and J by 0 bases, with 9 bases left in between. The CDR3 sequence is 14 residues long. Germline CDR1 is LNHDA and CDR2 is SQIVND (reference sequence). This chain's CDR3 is CASSISGNSYEQYF. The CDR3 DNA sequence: TGTGCCAGTAGTATTTCAGGGAACTCCTACGAGCAGTACTTC. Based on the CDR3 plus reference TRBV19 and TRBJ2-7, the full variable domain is DGGITQSPKYLFRKEGQNVTLSCEQNLNHDAMYWYRQDPGQGLRLIYYSQIVNDFQKGDIAEGYSVSREKKESFPLTVTSAQKNPTAFYLCASSISGNSYEQYFGPGTRLTVT.

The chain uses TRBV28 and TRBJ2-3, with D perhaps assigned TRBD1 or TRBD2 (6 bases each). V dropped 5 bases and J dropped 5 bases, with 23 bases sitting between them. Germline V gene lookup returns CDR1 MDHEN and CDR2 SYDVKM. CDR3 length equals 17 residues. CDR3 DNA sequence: TGTGCCAGCAGTCGCCCCCCCGGGGGCGGGGTCCAAGATACGCAGTATTTT. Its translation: CASSRPPGGGVQDTQYF.

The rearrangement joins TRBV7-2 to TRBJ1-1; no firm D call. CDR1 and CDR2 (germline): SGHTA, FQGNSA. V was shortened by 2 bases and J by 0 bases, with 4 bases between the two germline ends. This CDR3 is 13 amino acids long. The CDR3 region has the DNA TGTGCCAGCAGCTTAAGAATGAACACTGAAGCTTTCTTT. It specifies CASSLRMNTEAFF.

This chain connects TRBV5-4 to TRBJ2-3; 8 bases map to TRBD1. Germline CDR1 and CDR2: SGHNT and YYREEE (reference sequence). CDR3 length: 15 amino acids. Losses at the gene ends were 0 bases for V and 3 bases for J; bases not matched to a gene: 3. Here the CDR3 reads CASSLGTGRTDTQYF. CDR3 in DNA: TGTGCCAGCAGCTTGGGGACAGGGAGGACAGATACGCAGTATTTT. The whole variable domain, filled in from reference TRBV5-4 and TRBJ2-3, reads ETGVTQSPTHLIKTRGQQVTLRCSSQSGHNTVSWYQQALGQGPQFIFQYYREEENGRGNFPPRFSGLQFPNYSSELNVNALELDDSALYLCASSLGTGRTDTQYFGPGTRLTVL.

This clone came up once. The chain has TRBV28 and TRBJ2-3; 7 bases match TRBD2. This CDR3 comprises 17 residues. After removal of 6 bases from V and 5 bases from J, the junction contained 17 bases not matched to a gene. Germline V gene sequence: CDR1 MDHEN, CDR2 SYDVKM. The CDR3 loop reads CASSATPWGGAQDTQYF. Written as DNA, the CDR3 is TGTGCCAGCAGCGCGACCCCATGGGGGGGTGCGCAAGATACGCAGTATTTT.

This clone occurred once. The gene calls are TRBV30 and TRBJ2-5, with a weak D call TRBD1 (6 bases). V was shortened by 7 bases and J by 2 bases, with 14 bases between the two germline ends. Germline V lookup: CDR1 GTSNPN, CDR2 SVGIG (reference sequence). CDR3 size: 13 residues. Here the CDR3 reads CASIQGIQETQYF. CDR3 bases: TGTGCCTCGATACAGGGCATACAAGAGACCCAGTACTTC.

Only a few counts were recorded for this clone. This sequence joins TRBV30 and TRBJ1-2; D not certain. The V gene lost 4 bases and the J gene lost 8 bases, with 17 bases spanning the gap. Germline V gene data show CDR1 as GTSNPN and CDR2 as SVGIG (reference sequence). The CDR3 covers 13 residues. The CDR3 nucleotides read TGTGCCTGGACCACTTGGAGGGTTGACGGCTACACCTTC. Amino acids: CAWTTWRVDGYTF.

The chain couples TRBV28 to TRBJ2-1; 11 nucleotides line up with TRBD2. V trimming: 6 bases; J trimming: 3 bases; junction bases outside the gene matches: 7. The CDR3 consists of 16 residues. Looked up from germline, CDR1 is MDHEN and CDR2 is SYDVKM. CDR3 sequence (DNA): TGTGCCAGCAGCCGAATGGGACTAGCGGACTACAATGAGCAGTTCTTC. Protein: CASSRMGLADYNEQFF.

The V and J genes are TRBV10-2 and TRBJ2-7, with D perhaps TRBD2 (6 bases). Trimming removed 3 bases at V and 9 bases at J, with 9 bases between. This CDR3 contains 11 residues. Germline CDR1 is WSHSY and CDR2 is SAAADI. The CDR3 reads CASSESGGQYF. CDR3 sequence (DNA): TGCGCCAGCAGTGAATCCGGGGGGCAGTACTTC.

The CDR3 loop is CASSIRGRGNQPQHF. The CDR3 DNA reads TGTGCCAGTAGTATTCGAGGCAGGGGCAATCAGCCCCAGCATTTT. This chain connects TRBV19 to TRBJ1-5; perhaps TRBD1 as D (5 bases). This CDR3 has 15 residues. The germline V gene has CDR1 LNHDA and CDR2 SQIVND (reference sequence). Deletions cut 3 bases from V and 2 bases from J, with 11 bases between.

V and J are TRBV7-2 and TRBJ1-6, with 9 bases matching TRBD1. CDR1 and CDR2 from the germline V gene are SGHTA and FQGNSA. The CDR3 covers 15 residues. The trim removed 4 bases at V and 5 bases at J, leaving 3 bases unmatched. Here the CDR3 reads CASSSTGGNNSPLHF. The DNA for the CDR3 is TGTGCCAGCAGCTCGACAGGGGGGAATAATTCACCCCTCCACTTT.

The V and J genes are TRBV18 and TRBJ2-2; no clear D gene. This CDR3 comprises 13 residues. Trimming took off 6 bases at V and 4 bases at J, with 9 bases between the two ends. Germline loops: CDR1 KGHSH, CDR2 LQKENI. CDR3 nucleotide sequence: TGTGCCAGCTCCGTCGCGTCCACCGGGGAGCTGTTTTTT. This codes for CASSVASTGELFF.

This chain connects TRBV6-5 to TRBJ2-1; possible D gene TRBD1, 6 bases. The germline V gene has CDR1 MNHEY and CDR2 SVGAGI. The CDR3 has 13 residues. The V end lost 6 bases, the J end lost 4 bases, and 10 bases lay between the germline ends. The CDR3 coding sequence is TGTGCCAGCAGGATGGACAGTTACAATGAGCAGTTCTTC. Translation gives CASRMDSYNEQFF.

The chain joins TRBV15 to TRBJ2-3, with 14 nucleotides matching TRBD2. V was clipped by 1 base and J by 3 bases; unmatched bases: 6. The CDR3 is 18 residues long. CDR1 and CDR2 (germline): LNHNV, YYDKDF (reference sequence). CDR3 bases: TGTGCCACCAGCAGAGGTGGGACTAGCGGGGGCGGGACAGATACGCAGTATTTT. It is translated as CATSRGGTSGGGTDTQYF.

CDR3 sequence: CASSSGLDLPTQYF. The CDR3 coding sequence is TGTGCCAGCAGCTCGGGCTTGGATCTTCCGACCCAGTACTTC. V gene TRBV7-2 combines with J gene TRBJ2-5; no clear D. Germline values: CDR1 SGHTA, CDR2 FQGNSA. The CDR3 sequence is 14 residues long. V lost 4 bases and J 7 bases, leaving 16 bases between the germline ends.

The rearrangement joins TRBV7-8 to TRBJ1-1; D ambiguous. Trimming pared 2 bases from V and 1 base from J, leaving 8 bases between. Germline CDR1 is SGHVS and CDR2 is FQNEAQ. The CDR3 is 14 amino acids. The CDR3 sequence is CASSLTKGNTEAFF. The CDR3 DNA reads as TGTGCCAGCAGCTTAACTAAGGGGAACACTGAAGCTTTCTTT. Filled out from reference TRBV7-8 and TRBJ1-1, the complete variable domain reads GAGVSQSPRYKVAKRGQDVALRCDPISGHVSLFWYQQALGQGPEFLTYFQNEAQLDKSGLPSDRFFAERPEGSVSTLKIQRTQQEDSAVYLCASSLTKGNTEAFFGQGTRLTVV.

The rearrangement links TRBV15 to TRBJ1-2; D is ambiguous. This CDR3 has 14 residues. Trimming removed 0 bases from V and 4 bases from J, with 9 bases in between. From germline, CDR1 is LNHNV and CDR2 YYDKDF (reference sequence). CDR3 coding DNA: TGTGCCACCAGCAGAGATCAGTCCCTCTATGGCTACACCTTC. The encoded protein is CATSRDQSLYGYTF.

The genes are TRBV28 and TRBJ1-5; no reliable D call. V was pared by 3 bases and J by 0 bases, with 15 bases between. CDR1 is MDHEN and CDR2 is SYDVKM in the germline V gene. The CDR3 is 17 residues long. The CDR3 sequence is CASSFVSGKDSNQPQHF. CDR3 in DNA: TGTGCCAGCAGTTTTGTGTCGGGGAAAGATAGCAATCAGCCCCAGCATTTT.

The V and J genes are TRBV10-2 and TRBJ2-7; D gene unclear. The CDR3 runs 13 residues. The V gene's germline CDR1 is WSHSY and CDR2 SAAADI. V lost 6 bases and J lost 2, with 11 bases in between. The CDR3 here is CASSDPPAYEQYF. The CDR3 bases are TGCGCCAGCAGCGATCCGCCTGCCTACGAGCAGTACTTC.

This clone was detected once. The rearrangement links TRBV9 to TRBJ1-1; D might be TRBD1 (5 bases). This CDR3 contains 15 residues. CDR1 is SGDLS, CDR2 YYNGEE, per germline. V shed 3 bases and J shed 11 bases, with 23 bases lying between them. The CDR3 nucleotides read TGTGCCAGCAGCGCGAGGGCAGGGTCTACTGTAGCGGCTTTCTTT. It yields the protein CASSARAGSTVAAFF. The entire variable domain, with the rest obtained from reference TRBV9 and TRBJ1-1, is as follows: DSGVTQTPKHLITATGQRVTLRCSPRSGDLSVYWYQQSLDQGLQFLIQYYNGEERAKGNILERFSAQQFPDLHSELNLSSLELGDSALYFCASSARAGSTVAAFFGQGTRLTVV.

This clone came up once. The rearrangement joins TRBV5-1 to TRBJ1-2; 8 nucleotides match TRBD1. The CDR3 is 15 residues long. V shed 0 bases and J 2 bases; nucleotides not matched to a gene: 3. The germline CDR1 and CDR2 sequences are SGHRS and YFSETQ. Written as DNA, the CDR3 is TGCGCCAGCAGCTTGGGCAGGGGGCTCAACTATGGCTACACCTTC. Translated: CASSLGRGLNYGYTF.

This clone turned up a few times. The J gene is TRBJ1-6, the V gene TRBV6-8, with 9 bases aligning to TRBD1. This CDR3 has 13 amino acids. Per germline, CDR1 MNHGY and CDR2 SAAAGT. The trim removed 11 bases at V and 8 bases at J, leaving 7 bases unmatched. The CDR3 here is CAPKGQGYSPLHF. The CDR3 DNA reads TGTGCCCCAAAGGGACAGGGCTATTCACCCCTCCACTTT.

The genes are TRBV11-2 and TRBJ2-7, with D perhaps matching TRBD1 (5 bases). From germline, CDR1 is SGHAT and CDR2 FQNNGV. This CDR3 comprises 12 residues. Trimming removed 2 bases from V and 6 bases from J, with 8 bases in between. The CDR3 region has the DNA TGTGCCAGCAGCTTACAGGGTTCCGAGCAGTACTTC. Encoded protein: CASSLQGSEQYF.

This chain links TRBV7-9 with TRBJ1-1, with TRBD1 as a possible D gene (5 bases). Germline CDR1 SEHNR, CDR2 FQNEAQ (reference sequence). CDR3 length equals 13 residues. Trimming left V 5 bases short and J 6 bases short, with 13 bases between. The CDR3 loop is CASSLRGGSEAFF. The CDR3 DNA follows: TGTGCCAGCAGCCTGCGCGGGGGGTCTGAAGCTTTCTTT.

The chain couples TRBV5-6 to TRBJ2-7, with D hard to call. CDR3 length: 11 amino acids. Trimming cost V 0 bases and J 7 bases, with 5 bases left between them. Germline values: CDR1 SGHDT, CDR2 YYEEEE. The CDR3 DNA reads TGTGCCAGCAGCTTGGCAGAAGAGCAGTACTTC. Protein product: CASSLAEEQYF.